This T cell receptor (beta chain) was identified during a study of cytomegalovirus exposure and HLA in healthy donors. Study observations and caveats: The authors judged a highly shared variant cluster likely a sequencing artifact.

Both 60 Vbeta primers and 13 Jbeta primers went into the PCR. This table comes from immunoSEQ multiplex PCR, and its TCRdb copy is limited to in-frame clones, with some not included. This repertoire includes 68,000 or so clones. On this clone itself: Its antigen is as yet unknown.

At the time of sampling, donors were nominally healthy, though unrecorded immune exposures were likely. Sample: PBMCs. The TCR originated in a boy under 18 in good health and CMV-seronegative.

CDR3 nucleotides: TGCGCCAGCAGCTCGGGACCGGGACAGGGCTCCACTGAAGCTTTCTTT. Encoded protein: CASSSGPGQGSTEAFF. This chain uses TRBV5-1 with TRBJ1-1; 9 nucleotides line up with TRBD1. Looked up from germline, CDR1 is SGHRS and CDR2 is YFSETQ. V gave up 3 bases and J gave up 4 bases; unmatched junction bases: 10. This CDR3 region has 16 residues.